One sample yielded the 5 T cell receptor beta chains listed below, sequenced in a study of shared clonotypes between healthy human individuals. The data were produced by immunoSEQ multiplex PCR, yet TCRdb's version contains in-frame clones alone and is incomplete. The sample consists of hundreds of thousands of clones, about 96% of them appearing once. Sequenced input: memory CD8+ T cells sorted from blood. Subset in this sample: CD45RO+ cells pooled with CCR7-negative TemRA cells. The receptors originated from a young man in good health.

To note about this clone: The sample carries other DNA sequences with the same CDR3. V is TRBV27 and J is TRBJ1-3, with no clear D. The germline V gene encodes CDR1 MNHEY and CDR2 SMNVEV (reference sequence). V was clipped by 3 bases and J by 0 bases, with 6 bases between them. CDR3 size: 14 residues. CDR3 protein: CASSFRGSGNTIYF. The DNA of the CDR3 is TGTGCCAGCAGTTTTCGGGGCTCTGGAAACACCATATATTTT.

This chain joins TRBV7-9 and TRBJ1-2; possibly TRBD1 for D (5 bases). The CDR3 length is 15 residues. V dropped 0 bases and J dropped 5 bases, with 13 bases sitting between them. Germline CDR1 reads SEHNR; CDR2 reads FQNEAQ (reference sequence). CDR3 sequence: CASSLARAGMYGYTF. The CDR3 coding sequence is TGTGCCAGCAGCTTAGCGCGGGCAGGGATGTATGGCTACACCTTC.

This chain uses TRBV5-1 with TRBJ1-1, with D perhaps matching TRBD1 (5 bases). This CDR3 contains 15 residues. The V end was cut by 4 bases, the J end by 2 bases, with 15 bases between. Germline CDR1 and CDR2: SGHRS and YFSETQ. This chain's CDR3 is CASSGPSRVNTEAFF. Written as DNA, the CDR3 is TGCGCCAGCAGCGGGCCGAGCAGGGTTAACACTGAAGCTTTCTTT.

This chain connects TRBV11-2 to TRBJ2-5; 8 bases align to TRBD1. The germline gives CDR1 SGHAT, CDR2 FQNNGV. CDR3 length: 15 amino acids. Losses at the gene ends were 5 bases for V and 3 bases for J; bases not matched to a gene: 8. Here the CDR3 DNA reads TGTGCCAGCAGCGTCGGACAGGGCCTAGAAGAGACCCAGTACTTC. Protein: CASSVGQGLEETQYF.

This CDR3 is CASSPNTGTGGSYTQYF. The CDR3 DNA reads as TGTGCCAGCAGCCCAAATACTGGGACAGGGGGTTCGTATACGCAGTATTTT. The chain uses TRBV7-9 and TRBJ2-3; 11 nucleotides agree with TRBD1. The CDR3 spans 17 residues. The V gene's germline CDR1 is SEHNR and CDR2 FQNEAQ (reference sequence). The ends lost 5 bases at V and 7 bases at J; junction bases unmatched: 14. The variable domain in full, completed from reference TRBV7-9 and TRBJ2-3, reads DTGVSQNPRHKITKRGQNVTFRCDPISEHNRLYWYRQTLGQGPEFLTYFQNEAQLEKSRLLSDRFSAERPKGSFSTLEIQRTEQGDSAMYLCASSPNTGTGGSYTQYFGPGTRLTVL.